The 27 T cell receptor beta chains reported below all come from one sample, sequenced in a study of control samples from healthy donors and cancer patients (dated by TCRdb to 2019 to 2021). Libraries were built with the immunoSEQ multiplex PCR assay. This is the immuneACCESS table as TCRdb keeps it, with only in-frame sequences that have V and J called. A part of the clones is gone; compared with another copy, unresolved V genes explain less than half, and the rest is unexplained. Counted in this sample were about 89,000 clones; more than 75% of them appeared once. Clones ranked in the top ten supply roughly 2.1% of the sample. What was sequenced was blood. These receptors came from a woman between 35 and 50 years old in good health.

V gene TRBV25-1 combines with J gene TRBJ1-2; D is perhaps TRBD1 (5 bases). V lost 3 bases and J 8 bases, leaving 16 bases between the germline ends. Germline loops: CDR1 MGHDK, CDR2 SYGVNS. This CDR3 is built from 14 residues. This CDR3 reads CASSEAGTYEGYTF. CDR3 nucleotide sequence: TGTGCCAGCAGTGAGGCAGGGACCTATGAGGGCTACACCTTC.

The rearrangement uses TRBV6-2 or TRBV6-3 and TRBJ1-2, with D hard to call. The germline gives CDR1 MNHEY, CDR2 SVGEGT. CDR3 size: 11 residues. V gave up 2 bases and J gave up 5 bases, with 3 bases separating them. Here the CDR3 reads CASSYGYGYTF. The CDR3 coding sequence is TGTGCCAGCAGTTACGGGTATGGCTACACCTTC.

The chain couples TRBV19 to TRBJ1-2; no definite D call. V shed 3 bases and J shed 4 bases, with 12 bases lying between them. Germline V gene data show CDR1 as LNHDA and CDR2 as SQIVND (reference sequence). This CDR3 contains 14 residues. The CDR3, as DNA: TGTGCCAGTAGTATCGGGCCATCGCCCTATGGCTACACCTTC. Its translation is CASSIGPSPYGYTF. Looking up the rest from reference TRBV19 and TRBJ1-2 gives the full variable domain: DGGITQSPKYLFRKEGQNVTLSCEQNLNHDAMYWYRQDPGQGLRLIYYSQIVNDFQKGDIAEGYSVSREKKESFPLTVTSAQKNPTAFYLCASSIGPSPYGYTFGSGTRLTVV.

The chain combines TRBV3-1 (or the pseudogene TRBV3-2) with TRBJ1-2, with 7 bases matching TRBD1. V lost 1 base to trimming and J lost 5 bases; unmatched junction nucleotides: 7. Germline CDR1 and CDR2: LGHDT and YNNKEL (reference sequence). The CDR3 has 15 amino acids. The CDR3 protein is CASSQGGTASYGYTF. In DNA, the CDR3 is TGTGCCAGCAGCCAAGGAGGGACAGCGTCTTATGGCTACACCTTC.

The chain uses TRBV18 and TRBJ1-1; D might be TRBD1 (6 bases). V lost 9 bases, J lost 4 bases, and 12 bases lay in between. Germline V gene sequence: CDR1 KGHSH, CDR2 LQKENI. The CDR3 has 12 residues. The CDR3 protein is CASCGQTTEAFF. Here the CDR3 DNA reads TGTGCCAGTTGCGGACAGACCACTGAAGCTTTCTTT.

CDR3 sequence (DNA): TGTGCCAGCAGTCTGCTAGCGGGGGCAGGAGATACGCAGTATTTT. Translating it yields CASSLLAGAGDTQYF. The chain links TRBV6-5 to TRBJ2-3; 10 bases match TRBD2. The ends lost 5 bases at V and 5 bases at J; junction bases unmatched: 7. CDR1 and CDR2 (germline): MNHEY, SVGAGI. This CDR3 comprises 15 residues.

The CDR3, as DNA: TGCAGTGCTAGAGGGGGGGATGAGCAGTTCTTC. Translating it yields CSARGGDEQFF. The chain combines TRBV20-1 with TRBJ2-1; the D gene is possibly TRBD2 (6 bases). CDR3 size: 11 residues. The V end lost 1 base, the J end lost 8 bases, and 6 bases lay between the germline ends. The germline CDR1 and CDR2 sequences are DFQATT and SNEGSKA (reference sequence).

The rearrangement joins TRBV12-3 or TRBV12-4 to TRBJ1-1; D is ambiguous. The CDR3 is 11 residues long. The ends were cut back, 6 bases at V and 1 base at J, with 3 bases in the middle. In DNA, the CDR3 is TGTGCCAGCAGATCGAACACTGAAGCTTTCTTT. Translation: CASRSNTEAFF.

The chain employs TRBV6-4 and TRBJ2-2; tentative D call: TRBD2 (6 bases). Germline loops: CDR1 MRHNA, CDR2 SNTAGT. V was pared by 0 bases and J by 2 bases, with 19 bases between. CDR3 length equals 19 residues. The CDR3 is CASSDSVGGGTPNTGELFF. The DNA of the CDR3 is TGTGCCAGCAGTGACTCGGTAGGTGGCGGGACCCCTAACACCGGGGAGCTGTTTTTT.

J is TRBJ2-3 and V is TRBV6-4; 7 bases are a match to TRBD2. CDR3 size: 15 residues. Germline V gives CDR1 MRHNA, CDR2 SNTAGT. Trimming took 6 bases from V and 0 from J; bases not matched to a gene: 6. CDR3 nucleotide sequence: TGTGCCAGCAGCCTCCTAGCGGTGAGCACAGATACGCAGTATTTT. This codes for CASSLLAVSTDTQYF.

Only one count was recorded for this clone. The CDR3 here is CASSHGQGRMNTEAFF. DNA for the CDR3: TGCGCCAGCAGCCATGGACAGGGGCGGATGAACACTGAAGCTTTCTTT. This rearrangement joins TRBV5-1 to TRBJ1-1, with 9 bases identical to TRBD1. From germline, CDR1 is SGHRS and CDR2 YFSETQ. CDR3 length equals 16 residues. The J segment lost 0 bases and the V segment lost 4 bases, leaving 7 bases of the junction unmatched.

V usage is TRBV7-2 and J usage is TRBJ2-1; 7 bases agree with TRBD2. The length of the CDR3 is 16 residues. Germline trimming cut 2 bases from V and 1 base from J; bases unmatched to any gene: 5. The germline V gene has CDR1 SGHTA and CDR2 FQGNSA. The CDR3: CASSLWGGTSYNEQFF. For the CDR3, the DNA is TGTGCCAGCAGCTTATGGGGGGGGACGTCCTACAATGAGCAGTTCTTC.

This rearrangement joins TRBV18 to TRBJ2-1; TRBD1 matches 7 bases. Per the germline V gene, CDR1 is KGHSH and CDR2 is LQKENI. This CDR3 is built from 16 residues. V was clipped by 3 bases and J by 5 bases; unmatched bases: 10. The CDR3 DNA is TGTGCCAGCTCACCGGAGACCGGGACAGCTAACAATGAGCAGTTCTTC. Encoded protein: CASSPETGTANNEQFF. The variable domain in full, completed from reference TRBV18 and TRBJ2-1, reads NAGVMQNPRHLVRRRGQEARLRCSPMKGHSHVYWYRQLPEEGLKFMVYLQKENIIDESGMPKERFSAEFPKEGPSILRIQQVVRGDSAAYFCASSPETGTANNEQFFGPGTRLTVL.

This clone occurred once. V usage is TRBV10-1 and J usage is TRBJ2-7, with a tentative D call TRBD1 (6 bases). The germline V and J ends were trimmed by 0 bases and 9 bases, with 9 bases remaining between them. The CDR3 totals 12 residues. The germline gives CDR1 WNHNN, CDR2 SYGVQD (reference sequence). DNA for the CDR3: TGCGCCAGCAGTGAGTCGACAGGTGGGCAGTACTTC. Protein product: CASSESTGGQYF.

This chain connects TRBV4-3 to TRBJ2-3; the match to TRBD1 covers 8 bases. This CDR3 is built from 15 residues. CDR1 and CDR2 (germline): LGHNA, YSLEER. The V gene end was trimmed by 4 bases and the J gene end by 2 bases; junction bases not matched to a gene: 5. The CDR3 sequence: CASSPNRGNTDTQYF. CDR3 sequence (DNA): TGCGCCAGCAGCCCGAACAGGGGGAACACAGATACGCAGTATTTT.

This rearrangement joins TRBV4-1 to TRBJ1-6, with D possibly matching TRBD1 (6 bases). This CDR3 has 18 residues. Germline values: CDR1 MGHRA, CDR2 YSYEKL. Deletions cut 2 bases from V and 7 bases from J, with 21 bases between. CDR3 sequence reads: CASSQSNTPGVSNSPLHF. CDR3 in DNA: TGCGCCAGCAGCCAATCCAACACTCCAGGGGTCAGCAATTCACCCCTCCACTTT.

The chain recombines TRBV7-8 with TRBJ2-7; D gene unclear. This CDR3 is built from 13 residues. The V gene's germline CDR1 is SGHVS and CDR2 FQNEAQ. V lost 4 bases and J lost 3, with 10 bases in between. CDR3 sequence reads: CASSSLGGYEQYF. The CDR3 bases are TGTGCCAGCAGCTCTCTAGGCGGCTACGAGCAGTACTTC.

The J gene is TRBJ1-2, the V gene TRBV6-4; no clear D. V dropped 0 bases and J dropped 3 bases, with 8 bases sitting between them. Germline V gene lookup returns CDR1 MRHNA and CDR2 SNTAGT. The CDR3 runs 14 residues. The CDR3 bases are TGTGCCAGCAGTGACTCGAACAGACACTATGGCTACACCTTC. Amino acids: CASSDSNRHYGYTF.

This clone has a single count. The J gene is TRBJ2-6, the V gene TRBV6-5; D possibly corresponds to TRBD1 (5 bases). V was trimmed by 4 bases and J by 0 bases, leaving 10 bases between them. CDR1 and CDR2 from the germline V gene are MNHEY and SVGAGI. The CDR3 consists of 16 residues. The CDR3 region is CASSSTGNSGANVLTF. As DNA, the CDR3 is TGTGCCAGCAGTTCAACAGGAAACTCTGGGGCCAACGTCCTGACTTTC.

The V gene is TRBV9, the J gene TRBJ2-7; a weak D match, TRBD1 (6 bases). The CDR3 is 15 amino acids. The ends were cut back, 4 bases at V and 0 bases at J, with 14 bases in the middle. From germline, CDR1 is SGDLS and CDR2 YYNGEE. The CDR3 DNA is TGTGCCAGCAGCTCGGGACAACTGAGCTCCTACGAGCAGTACTTC. It codes for CASSSGQLSSYEQYF.

The genes are TRBV5-1 and TRBJ2-7; D could derive from TRBD1 or TRBD2 (5 bases each). CDR1 SGHRS and CDR2 YFSETQ come from the germline V gene. The CDR3 runs 17 residues. The V end was cut by 1 base, the J end by 0 bases, with 17 bases between. CDR3 bases: TGCGCCAGCAGCTTGAGGGATGGGGGTCAACACTCCTACGAGCAGTACTTC. This sequence encodes CASSLRDGGQHSYEQYF.

The chain is built from TRBV18 and TRBJ2-5; D possibly corresponds to TRBD1 (6 bases). The germline V and J ends were trimmed by 5 bases and 2 bases, with 9 bases remaining between them. The CDR3 covers 13 residues. Looked up from germline, CDR1 is KGHSH and CDR2 is LQKENI. The CDR3 sequence is CASSGGVQETQYF. DNA of the CDR3: TGTGCCAGCTCAGGGGGCGTTCAAGAGACCCAGTACTTC.

The chain employs TRBV7-2 and TRBJ1-1; 9 positions match TRBD1. Germline CDR1 and CDR2: SGHTA and FQGNSA. The CDR3 spans 14 residues. After removal of 8 bases from V and 5 bases from J, the junction contained 9 bases not matched to a gene. CDR3 protein: CASYRGTGRTEAFF. The CDR3, as DNA: TGTGCCAGCTACCGGGGGACAGGGAGGACTGAAGCTTTCTTT.

The chain recombines TRBV14 with TRBJ2-3; no reliable D call. The CDR3 runs to 12 residues. CDR1 SGHDN and CDR2 FVKESK come from the germline V gene. The ends were cut back, 3 bases at V and 2 bases at J, with 3 bases in the middle. CDR3 amino acids: CASSHYTDTQYF. The DNA of the CDR3 is TGTGCCAGCAGCCACTACACAGATACGCAGTATTTT.

The count of this clone is one. The rearrangement uses TRBV14 and TRBJ2-1, with D maybe TRBD2 (5 bases). Trimming took off 1 base at V and 7 bases at J, with 5 bases between the two ends. This CDR3 is built from 12 residues. CDR1 SGHDN and CDR2 FVKESK come from the germline V gene. CDR3 coding DNA: TGTGCCAGCAGCCAAGGAGGGAATGAGCAGTTCTTC. The encoded protein is CASSQGGNEQFF.

The genes are TRBV6-5 and TRBJ1-6; 11 bases align to TRBD1. Losses at the gene ends were 6 bases for V and 10 bases for J; bases not matched to a gene: 5. The CDR3 length is 14 residues. Looked up from germline, CDR1 is MNHEY and CDR2 is SVGAGI. CDR3 region: CASRRTGGQSPLHF. As DNA, the CDR3 is TGTGCCAGCAGGAGGACAGGGGGCCAATCACCCCTCCACTTT.

The CDR3 region is CSGWDSEKLFF. CDR3 bases: TGCAGTGGCTGGGACAGTGAAAAACTGTTTTTT. The J gene is TRBJ1-4, the V gene TRBV20-1; 7 nucleotides align to TRBD1. The CDR3 has 11 residues. The germline V gene encodes CDR1 DFQATT and CDR2 SNEGSKA (reference sequence). Trimming at V came to 7 bases and at J to 7 bases, leaving 3 bases not matched to a gene.